This T cell receptor beta chain was sequenced during a study of blood T cell repertoires in COVID-19 (dated by TCRdb to 2020 to 2021). Background for the entire study: The collaborator samples originated in the United States, Italy and Spain and spanned the acute and convalescent phases of COVID-19. The material from the prospective study consisted of cDNA or gDNA derived from T cells, B-cell-depleted T cells, or PBMCs. Deeply sampled blood TCRbeta repertoires from subjects exposed to, actively infected with, or recovered from COVID-19 were included in the dataset. A freely available public database, intended as a resource for researchers studying the immune response to SARS-CoV-2, is where the repertoires were released. The samples were drawn from the first 160 participants of the ongoing ImmuneRACE study and from 950 to 1,500 subjects provided by 6 global collaborators. Sample metadata almost always included a de-identified subject ID, COVID-19 status, age in years and sex. HLA class I and class II types, where available, came from metadata supplied by the sample provider rather than from assay-based typing.

The CDR3 has 14 amino acids, counting the end cysteine and phenylalanine. Kept here is only the CDR3 DNA, which spans 42 bases and is read in frame from base 1. V has 6 bases trimmed and J has 5 bases trimmed; junction bases matching no gene number 6. CDR1 and CDR2, looked up from the germline V gene (reference sequence), are MNHEY and SMNVEV. One collaborating source in Seattle enrolled patients during active infection and followed them longitudinally through the course of disease. Each collaborating institution followed its own protocols to collect whole blood in K2EDTA tubes. For TCRbeta analysis, collaborator samples were shipped as frozen whole blood, as isolated PBMCs, or as DNA extracted from either sample type. The research as a whole found: How much clinical and demographic metadata was included differed by source and by participant, and the metadata was provided uncurated.

In regard to this clone: The specificity of this receptor is unknown. Within one base of it there is no much larger clone, and no base qualities were kept.

TCRbeta CDR3 regions were amplified from genomic DNA by means of the immunoSEQ Assay, a bias-controlled multiplex PCR. Per the authors' processing: Within the assay, amplification of reference gene primers was used to estimate how many nucleated cells each sample contained. To quantify the absolute abundance of each unique TCRbeta CDR3 rearrangement, sequence reads were collapsed and filtered. For each sample, productive Simpson clonality was calculated as the square root of Simpson's diversity index across productive rearrangements. Drawn from immuneACCESS, this table holds only the in-frame rearrangements with V and J called that TCRdb kept. Clones are partly lost; checked studies trace under half to an unresolved V gene and leave the rest unexplained. The V and J calls and the clone size are those of that table, but D and trimming were determined from the DNA. The sample contains about 180,000 clones, over 70% of them found a single time. Jointly, the top ten make up 6% to 7% of the sample.

Here the chain combines TRBV27 and TRBJ1-2; TRBD1 agrees with 10 junctional bases. This clonotype originated in a woman aged 40 to 49 with COVID-19, enrolled during active disease. The sample taken for sequencing was peripheral blood. The CDR3 loop reads CASSRDRGFYGYTF. The DNA is TGTGCCAGCAGCCGGGACAGGGGTTTTTATGGCTACACCTTC.